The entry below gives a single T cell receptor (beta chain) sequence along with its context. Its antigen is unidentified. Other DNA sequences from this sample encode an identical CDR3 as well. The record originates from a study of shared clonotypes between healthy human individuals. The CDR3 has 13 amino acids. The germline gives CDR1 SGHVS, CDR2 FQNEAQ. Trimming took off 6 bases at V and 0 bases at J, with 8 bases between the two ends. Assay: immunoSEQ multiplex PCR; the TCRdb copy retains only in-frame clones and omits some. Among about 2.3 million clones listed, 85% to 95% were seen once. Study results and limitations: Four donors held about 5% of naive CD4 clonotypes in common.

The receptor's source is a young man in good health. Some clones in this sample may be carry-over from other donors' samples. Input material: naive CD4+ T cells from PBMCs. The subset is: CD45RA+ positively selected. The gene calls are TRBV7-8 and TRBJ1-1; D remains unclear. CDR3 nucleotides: TGTGCCAGCAGTGGGGATTTGAACACTGAAGCTTTCTTT. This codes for CASSGDLNTEAFF.